The sequence of this T cell receptor beta chain was determined in a study of T cell changes during pregnancy in multiple sclerosis. The CDR3 totals 16 residues. Germline loops: CDR1 SGHRS, CDR2 YFSETQ. V lost 3 bases, J lost 4 bases, and 9 bases stayed unmatched. Some clones are missing from TCRdb's copy, which holds only in-frame ones; the method was immunoSEQ multiplex PCR. The sample includes tens of thousands of clones, around 92% seen only once; the top ten take approximately 0.68%. The receptor comes from a female donor with multiple sclerosis, enrolled in a pregnancy study. The J gene is TRBJ2-2, the V gene TRBV5-1, with 7 bases lining up with TRBD2. The sequencing used CD4+ T cells from peripheral blood mononuclear cells, collected in the third trimester of pregnancy. CDR3 sequence (DNA): TGCGCCAGCAGCTGGGGAAGCGGGATTCTCACCGGGGAGCTGTTTTTT. Residues: CASSWGSGILTGELFF.